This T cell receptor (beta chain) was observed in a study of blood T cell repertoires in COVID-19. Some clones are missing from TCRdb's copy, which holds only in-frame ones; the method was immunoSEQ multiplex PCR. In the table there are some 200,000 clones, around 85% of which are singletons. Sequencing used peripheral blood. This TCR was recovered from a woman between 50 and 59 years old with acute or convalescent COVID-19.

CDR3 coding DNA: TGCGCCAGCAGCTTGGTGGGACGTGGGACAGATGAGCAGTTCTTC. Encoded protein: CASSLVGRGTDEQFF. The rearrangement uses TRBV5-1 and TRBJ2-1; 7 nucleotides match TRBD1. CDR1 is SGHRS and CDR2 is YFSETQ in the germline V gene. CDR3 length: 15 amino acids. V lost 0 bases, J lost 8 bases, and 8 bases stayed unmatched.